What follows are 10 T cell receptor beta chains derived from one specimen sequenced in a study of blood T cells in healthy people across ages. Combining a sample-barcoded 5' primer with a J-beta primer mix, a second PCR ran for about 6 to 11 cycles. MiXCR was run by TCRdb on the 5' RACE reads, yielding one entry per CDR3 protein. The sample lists roughly 1 million distinct CDR3 sequences; under 30% were seen once. The data were also submitted as part of a second study, on T cells of mothers and their children.

Sequencing was carried out using blood. All receptors derive from a girl under 10 years old in good health.

This clonotype was observed a handful of times. The genes are TRBV6-6 and TRBJ2-2; 7 bases map to TRBD2. The length of the CDR3 is 15 residues. The V gene's germline CDR1 is MNHNY and CDR2 SVGAGI (reference sequence). V dropped 5 bases and J dropped 7; count of bases not matched to a gene: 10. CDR3 sequence reads: CASSLPLAEDGELFF. CDR3 in DNA: TGTGCCAGCAGTCTACCTCTAGCGGAAGACGGGGAGCTGTTTTTT.

This chain links TRBV12-5 with TRBJ1-1; 7 nucleotides line up with TRBD1. The CDR3 totals 15 residues. The germline V gene has CDR1 LGHNT and CDR2 FRNRAP. The ends lost 3 bases at V and 1 base at J; junction bases unmatched: 5. This chain's CDR3 is CASGFRQGRNTEAFF. The CDR3 DNA reads as TGTGCTAGTGGTTTTCGACAGGGAAGGAACACTGAAGCTTTCTTT.

The chain employs TRBV4-1 and TRBJ2-3; D gene unclear. Trimming took off 0 bases at V and 5 bases at J, with 9 bases between the two ends. The CDR3 spans 14 residues. CDR1 and CDR2 (germline): MGHRA, YSYEKL. CDR3 sequence: CASSQEITEDTQYF. The CDR3 DNA sequence: TGCGCCAGCAGCCAAGAAATAACGGAAGATACGCAGTATTTT.

The rearrangement uses TRBV5-4 and TRBJ1-1; D gene unclear. The CDR3 loop spans 14 amino acids. The ends were cut back, 3 bases at V and 1 base at J, with 10 bases in the middle. The germline CDR1 and CDR2 sequences are SGHNT and YYREEE (reference sequence). The CDR3, as DNA: TGTGCCAGCAGCTATAGTTGGGAGAACACTGAAGCTTTCTTT. Amino acids: CASSYSWENTEAFF.

V gene TRBV12-3 or TRBV12-4 combines with J gene TRBJ2-5, with D tentatively TRBD1 or TRBD2 (6 bases each). This CDR3 is built from 15 residues. V lost 2 bases and J lost 3, with 13 bases in between. CDR3 nucleotides: TGTGCCAGCAGTTTATGGGGGGCGCAGGAAGAGACCCAGTACTTC. It translates to CASSLWGAQEETQYF.

The J gene is TRBJ2-1, the V gene TRBV27, with 8 bases identical to TRBD1. The germline V gene has CDR1 MNHEY and CDR2 SMNVEV (reference sequence). The length of the CDR3 is 16 residues. Losses at the gene ends were 7 bases for V and 7 bases for J; bases not matched to a gene: 15. In DNA, the CDR3 is TGTGCCAGCAACGACAGGGGAGGTTTAGGGAGGAATGAGCAGTTCTTC. This encodes CASNDRGGLGRNEQFF.

This clonotype appeared a few times. The chain couples TRBV29-1 to TRBJ2-4; 7 bases are shared with TRBD1. CDR1 and CDR2 from the germline V gene are SQVTM and ANQGSEA. CDR3 length: 15 amino acids. V lost 4 bases to trimming and J lost 2 bases; unmatched junction nucleotides: 8. The CDR3, as DNA: TGCAGCGTTGTGAACCCGACAGGGACCAAAAACATTCAGTACTTC. It translates to CSVVNPTGTKNIQYF.

The rearrangement uses TRBV15 and TRBJ2-7; D unresolved. The DNA end favors TRBJ2-5, so the J call may be wrong. The germline CDR1 and CDR2 sequences are LNHNV and YYDKDF (reference sequence). This CDR3 contains 13 residues. The CDR3 protein is CATAKGPRETQYF. In DNA, the CDR3 is TGTGCCACCGCTAAAGGACCGCGGGAGACCCAGTACTTC.

This clonotype was picked up a small number of times. The chain couples TRBV20-1 to TRBJ2-5; no clear D gene. V was trimmed by 5 bases and J by 5 bases, leaving 12 bases between them. The CDR3 runs 12 residues. Germline-derived CDR1 and CDR2 are DFQATT and SNEGSKA (reference sequence). The CDR3: CSAQDGGETQYF. As DNA, the CDR3 is TGCAGTGCTCAAGACGGTGGGGAGACCCAGTACTTC.

The chain couples TRBV4-2 to TRBJ1-2, with unresolved D. Germline assignment: CDR1 LGHNA and CDR2 YNFKEQ. The length of the CDR3 is 12 residues. V lost 0 bases and J 9 bases, leaving 8 bases between the germline ends. CDR3 sequence (DNA): TGTGCCAGCAGCCAAGATGGGGTTAGCTACACCTTC. Its protein product is CASSQDGVSYTF.